Following are 16 T cell receptor beta chains from one sample sequenced in a study of T cell responses to AZD1222 COVID-19 vaccine. The table came from immunoSEQ multiplex PCR; TCRdb's copy has only in-frame clones and leaves some out. The sample records 160,000 or so clones, about 87% being singletons. Sequencing was performed on peripheral blood, taken 28 days after the second AZD1222 dose. Every receptor here comes from an adult who received the AZD1222 COVID-19 vaccine.

V and J are TRBV18 and TRBJ2-2, with D possibly being TRBD1 or TRBD2 (5 bases each). CDR3 length: 14 residues. The V end was cut by 6 bases, the J end by 3 bases, with 11 bases between. The germline V gene has CDR1 KGHSH and CDR2 LQKENI. The CDR3 protein is CASSEGSDTGELFF. The DNA of the CDR3 is TGTGCCAGCTCCGAGGGGAGCGACACCGGGGAGCTGTTTTTT.

V usage is TRBV6-1 and J usage is TRBJ2-2; 13 nucleotides align to TRBD2. The CDR3 has 20 amino acids. CDR1 is MNHNS and CDR2 is SASEGT in the germline V gene. J gave up 4 bases and V 4 bases, and 15 bases lay outside the gene matches. The DNA for the CDR3 is TGTGCCAGCAGTGCAGAAAGGGCAAGTAGACTAGCGGGAGGCACCGGGGAGCTGTTTTTT. Translated: CASSAERASRLAGGTGELFF.

V gene TRBV7-3 combines with J gene TRBJ1-6; no definite D call. CDR1 is SGHTA, CDR2 FQGTGA, per germline. V was trimmed by 4 bases and J by 7 bases, leaving 8 bases between them. This CDR3 spans 13 amino acids. The CDR3 spells CASSSSGNSPLHF. CDR3 nucleotides: TGTGCCAGCAGCTCAAGCGGAAATTCACCCCTCCACTTT.

The chain uses TRBV6-1 and TRBJ1-1; D ambiguous. The germline V gene has CDR1 MNHNS and CDR2 SASEGT. This CDR3 spans 11 amino acids. V shed 2 bases and J shed 14 bases, with 12 bases lying between them. Here the CDR3 DNA reads TGTGCCAGCAGTGAAAAACCGTCTCGATTCTTT. Encoded protein: CASSEKPSRFF.

Written as DNA, the CDR3 is TGTGCCAGCAGTTGGGAGGTAGGCCAGCCCCAGCATTTT. Its translation: CASSWEVGQPQHF. The chain carries TRBV6-5 and TRBJ1-5, with D unresolved. Looked up from germline, CDR1 is MNHEY and CDR2 is SVGAGI. Trimming took 4 bases from V and 7 from J, leaving 11 bases between them. The CDR3 contains 13 residues.

This chain links TRBV7-2 with TRBJ2-2, with D possibly being TRBD2 (6 bases). Germline V lookup: CDR1 SGHTA, CDR2 FQGNSA. The CDR3 is 13 amino acids. The germline V and J ends were trimmed by 4 bases and 7 bases, with 10 bases remaining between them. The CDR3 is CASSSDYGGELFF. CDR3 DNA: TGTGCCAGCAGCTCGGACTACGGCGGGGAGCTGTTTTTT.

The chain carries TRBV21-1 and TRBJ2-7; the listed D gene, TRBD2, was not tested against the DNA. TRBV21-1 is a documented pseudogene. The CDR3 consists of 13 residues. The CDR3 DNA reads as TGTGCCGGCGGTAGCGGGAGGGAGTACGAGCAGTACTTC. This sequence encodes CAGGSGREYEQYF.

The chain recombines TRBV6-2 or TRBV6-3 with TRBJ2-1, with 8 bases aligning to TRBD2. Trimming cost V 0 bases and J 6 bases; bases outside gene matches: 4. The CDR3 consists of 15 residues. Germline V gene lookup returns CDR1 MNHEY and CDR2 SVGEGT. CDR3 in amino acids: CASSYSPTSVNEQFF. CDR3 nucleotides: TGTGCCAGCAGTTACTCGCCGACTAGCGTCAATGAGCAGTTCTTC.

This clone has a single count. The V and J genes are TRBV5-1 and TRBJ2-1; D call uncertain. Per the germline V gene, CDR1 is SGHRS and CDR2 is YFSETQ. The V and J ends lost 3 bases and 8 bases respectively, with 9 bases between them. There are 12 residues in the CDR3. In DNA, the CDR3 is TGCGCCAGCAGCTACGGCGTCGATGAGCAGTTCTTC. This codes for CASSYGVDEQFF.

This clone occurred once. For the CDR3, the DNA is TGTGCCAGCAGCCCGGGACAGGGCAACTATGGCTACACCTTC. This sequence encodes CASSPGQGNYGYTF. The rearrangement uses TRBV7-2 and TRBJ1-2; 9 positions agree with TRBD1. J lost 2 bases, V lost 5 bases, and 3 bases had no gene match. Germline lookup yields CDR1 SGHTA and CDR2 FQGNSA. This CDR3 spans 14 amino acids. The entire variable domain, with the rest obtained from reference TRBV7-2 and TRBJ1-2, is as follows: GAGVSQSPSNKVTEKGKDVELRCDPISGHTALYWYRQSLGQGLEFLIYFQGNSAPDKSGLPSDRFSAERTGGSVSTLTIQRTQQEDSAVYLCASSPGQGNYGYTFGSGTRLTVV.

This clone was recorded a few times. The chain is built from TRBV19 and TRBJ2-6; weak D call: TRBD1 (6 bases). The germline CDR1 and CDR2 sequences are LNHDA and SQIVND (reference sequence). CDR3 length: 17 amino acids. V was shortened by 3 bases and J by 2 bases, with 14 bases between the two germline ends. This CDR3 is CASSINRAEAGANVLTF. DNA of the CDR3: TGTGCCAGTAGTATCAACAGGGCGGAGGCTGGGGCCAACGTCCTGACTTTC.

This chain links TRBV28 with TRBJ2-7; no clear D. Germline V gives CDR1 MDHEN, CDR2 SYDVKM. The V gene lost 2 bases and the J gene lost 4 bases, with 6 bases spanning the gap. The CDR3 runs to 12 residues. The CDR3 DNA follows: TGTGCCAGCAGTTTACGAGCGTACGAGCAGTACTTC. This gives the protein CASSLRAYEQYF.

The V call is TRBV18, the J call TRBJ2-3; 8 bases are a match to TRBD2. Germline V CDR1 and CDR2: KGHSH, LQKENI. After removal of 0 bases from V and 5 bases from J, the junction contained 16 bases not matched to a gene. CDR3 length: 19 residues. The CDR3 bases are TGTGCCAGCTCACCACCGAGGAACGGGAGGGCCGCGATAGGAGATACGCAGTATTTT. The encoded protein is CASSPPRNGRAAIGDTQYF.

J is TRBJ1-5 and V is TRBV6-1; D might be TRBD1 (6 bases). The V gene lost 7 bases and the J gene lost 7 bases, with 17 bases spanning the gap. The CDR3 contains 14 residues. Germline V gives CDR1 MNHNS, CDR2 SASEGT. The CDR3 spells CASTFGGGTQPQHF. The CDR3, as DNA: TGTGCCAGCACCTTTGGTGGGGGGACACAGCCCCAGCATTTT.

The chain joins TRBV30 to TRBJ1-1; D not certain. Trimming took off 5 bases at V and 0 bases at J, with 4 bases between the two ends. The CDR3 runs 11 residues. Germline values: CDR1 GTSNPN, CDR2 SVGIG (reference sequence). CDR3 protein: CAWALNTEAFF. The CDR3 DNA is TGTGCCTGGGCACTGAACACTGAAGCTTTCTTT.

This chain connects TRBV3-1 (or the pseudogene TRBV3-2) to TRBJ2-1; no definite D call. The CDR3 spans 15 residues. CDR1 is LGHDT and CDR2 is YNNKEL in the germline V gene (reference sequence). V was cut by 4 bases and J by 9 bases, with 19 bases left in between. The DNA of the CDR3 is TGTGCCAGCAGCCTTATAGACTTCCCGGGCGGTGAGCAGTTCTTC. Residues: CASSLIDFPGGEQFF.